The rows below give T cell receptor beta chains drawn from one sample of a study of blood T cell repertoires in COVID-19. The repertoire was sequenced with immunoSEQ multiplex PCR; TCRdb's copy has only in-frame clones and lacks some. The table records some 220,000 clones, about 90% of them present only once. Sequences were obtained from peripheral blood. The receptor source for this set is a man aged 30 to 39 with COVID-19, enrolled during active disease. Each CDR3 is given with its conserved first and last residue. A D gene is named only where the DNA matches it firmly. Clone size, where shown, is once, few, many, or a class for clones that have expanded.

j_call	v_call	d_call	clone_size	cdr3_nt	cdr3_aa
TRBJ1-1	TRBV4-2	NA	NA	TGTGCCAGCAGCCCAGGACAGATTGGGGACACTGAAGCTTTCTTT	CASSPGQIGDTEAFF
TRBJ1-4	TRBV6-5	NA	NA	TGTGCCAGCACGGGAGGGGGTTGGGGTGAAAAACTGTTTTTT	CASTGGGWGEKLFF
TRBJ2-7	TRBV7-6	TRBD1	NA	TGTGCCAGCAGCTTGACGACAGGGGGCCTAGGCGAGCAGTACTTC	CASSLTTGGLGEQYF
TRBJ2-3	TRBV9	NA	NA	TGTGCCAGCAGCGGAGCGGTGAGCACAGATACGCAGTATTTT	CASSGAVSTDTQYF
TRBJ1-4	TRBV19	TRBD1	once	TGTGCCAGTAGTATACTGACAGGGGCTAATGAAAAACTGTTTTTT	CASSILTGANEKLFF
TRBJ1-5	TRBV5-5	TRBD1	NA	TGTGCCAGCAGTACCGGGACAGGTGATCAGCCCCAGCATTTT	CASSTGTGDQPQHF
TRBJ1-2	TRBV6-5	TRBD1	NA	TGTGCCAGCGGTTTCGGGACAGGTCCTATCAATGGCTACACCTTC	CASGFGTGPINGYTF
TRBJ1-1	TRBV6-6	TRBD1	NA	TGTGCCAGTAAACCGATGGACAGGGAAGGGACTGAAGCTTTCTTT	CASKPMDREGTEAFF
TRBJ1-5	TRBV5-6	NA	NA	TGTGCCAGCAGTTTTGCTTCGGACACTAATAGCAATCAGCCCCAGCATTTT	CASSFASDTNSNQPQHF
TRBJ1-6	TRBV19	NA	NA	TGTGCCAGTATGGAGGGCTCGGATAATTCACCCCTCCACTTT	CASMEGSDNSPLHF
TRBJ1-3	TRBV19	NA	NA	TGTGCCAGTAGTCTGGACACTCTCTCTGGAAACACCATATATTTT	CASSLDTLSGNTIYF
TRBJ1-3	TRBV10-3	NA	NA	TGTGCCATCAGTGGCCCCACAGGGCTAAGGGGAAACACCATATATTTT	CAISGPTGLRGNTIYF
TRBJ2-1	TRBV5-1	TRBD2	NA	TGCGCCAGCAGCTTGGATCTAGCGGGGGGAAACAATGAGCAGTTCTTC	CASSLDLAGGNNEQFF
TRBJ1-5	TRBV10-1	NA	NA	TGCGCCAGCAGTGGGACATTTAGCAATCAGCCCCAGCATTTT	CASSGTFSNQPQHF
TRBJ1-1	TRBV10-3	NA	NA	TGTGCCATCAGGCGGAACTCCTACCGGGGGGACACTGAAGCTTTCTTT	CAIRRNSYRGDTEAFF
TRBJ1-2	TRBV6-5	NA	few	TGTGCCAGCAGCCCCACAGGCGATCGAGGAGGCTACACCTTC	CASSPTGDRGGYTF
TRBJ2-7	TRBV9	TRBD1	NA	TGTGCCAGCAGTGTACAGGGGTCAGGGAGCTACGAGCAGTACTTC	CASSVQGSGSYEQYF
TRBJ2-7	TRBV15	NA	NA	TGTGCCACCAGCAGAGACCATAGCTACGAGCAGTACTTC	CATSRDHSYEQYF
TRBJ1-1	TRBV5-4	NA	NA	TGTGCCAGCAGCAGGGGGGGCCAGAACACTGAAGCTTTCTTT	CASSRGGQNTEAFF
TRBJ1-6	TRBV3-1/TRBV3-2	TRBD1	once	TGTGCCAGCAGCCAGGGACAGGGGGCTTTTAATTCACCCCTCCACTTT	CASSQGQGAFNSPLHF
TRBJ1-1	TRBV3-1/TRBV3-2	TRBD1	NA	TGTGCCAGCAGACAGGGACAGCAGAACACTGAAGCTTTCTTT	CASRQGQQNTEAFF
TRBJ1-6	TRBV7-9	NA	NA	TGTGCCAGCAGCTTAGACCCCAGCGGGCATTCACCCCTCCACTTT	CASSLDPSGHSPLHF
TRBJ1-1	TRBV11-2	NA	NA	TGTGCCAGCAGCTGGAGAGGTGGGACTGAAGCTTTCTTT	CASSWRGGTEAFF
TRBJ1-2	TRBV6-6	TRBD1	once	TGTGCCAGCAGTACGCAGGGGGCGTTGGATGGCTACACCTTC	CASSTQGALDGYTF
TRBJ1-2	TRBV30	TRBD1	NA	TGTGCCTGGCTTGGGTCGGACAGGGGAACTATTAGTTCTGGCTACACCTTC	CAWLGSDRGTISSGYTF
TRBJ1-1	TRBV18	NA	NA	TGTGCCAGCTCACCACCTCCGGGGGGGAACACTGAAGCTTTCTTT	CASSPPPGGNTEAFF
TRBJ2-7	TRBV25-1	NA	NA	TGTGCCAGCAGAACAGGGTTTTCGGACGAGCAGTACTTC	CASRTGFSDEQYF
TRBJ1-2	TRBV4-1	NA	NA	TGCGCCAGCAGCGAAACCATGGGGGGGGCGGTTGTCTATGGCTACACCTTC	CASSETMGGAVVYGYTF
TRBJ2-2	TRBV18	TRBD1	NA	TGTGCCAGCTCACCGGCGCAGGGGGCTGACACCGGGGAGCTGTTTTTT	CASSPAQGADTGELFF
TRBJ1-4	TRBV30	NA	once	TGTGCCTGGAGTGTAGGGGGGGGTGGTGAAAAACTGTTTTTT	CAWSVGGGGEKLFF
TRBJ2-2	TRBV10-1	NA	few	TGCGCCAGCAATACAGGGCAAAACACCGGGGAGCTGTTTTTT	CASNTGQNTGELFF